This T cell receptor (beta chain) was profiled in a study of T cell changes during pregnancy in multiple sclerosis. Libraries were prepared by immunoSEQ multiplex PCR; TCRdb keeps only in-frame clonotypes and omits some of them. Among 50,000 to 65,000 clones listed, 80% to 95% were seen once. The CDR3 extends over 15 amino acids. With 4 bases clipped from V and 5 bases from J, the junction kept 7 bases outside the gene matches. The chain employs TRBV5-3 and TRBJ1-2, with 11 bases lining up with TRBD1. TRBV5-3 is designated an ORF whose function remains uncertain. The TCR originated in a female donor with multiple sclerosis, enrolled in a pregnancy study. The material was CD8+ T cells from peripheral blood mononuclear cells, obtained in the second trimester of pregnancy. CDR3 in amino acids: CARSAGQGAGYGYTF. The DNA of the CDR3 is TGTGCCAGAAGCGCAGGACAGGGGGCAGGGTATGGCTACACCTTC.